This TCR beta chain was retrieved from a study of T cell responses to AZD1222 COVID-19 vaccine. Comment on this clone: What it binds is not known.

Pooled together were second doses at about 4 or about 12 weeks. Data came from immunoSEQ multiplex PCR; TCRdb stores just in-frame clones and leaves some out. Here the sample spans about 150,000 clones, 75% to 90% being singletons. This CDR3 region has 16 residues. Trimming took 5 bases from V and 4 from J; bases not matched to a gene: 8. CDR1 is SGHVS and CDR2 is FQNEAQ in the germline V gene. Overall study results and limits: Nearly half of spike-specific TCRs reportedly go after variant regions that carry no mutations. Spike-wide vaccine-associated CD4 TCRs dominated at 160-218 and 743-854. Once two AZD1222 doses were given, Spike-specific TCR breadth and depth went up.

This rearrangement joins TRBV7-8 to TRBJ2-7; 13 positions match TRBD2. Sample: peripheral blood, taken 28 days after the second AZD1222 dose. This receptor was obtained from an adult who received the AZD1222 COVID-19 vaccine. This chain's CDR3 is CASSPYRLAGGYEQYF. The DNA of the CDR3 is TGTGCCAGCAGCCCCTACAGACTAGCGGGAGGTTACGAGCAGTACTTC.